What follows are 11 T cell receptor beta chains derived from one specimen sequenced in a study of shared clonotypes between healthy human individuals (dated by TCRdb to the early 2020s). Libraries came from the immunoSEQ multiplex PCR assay. The table comes from immuneACCESS by way of TCRdb, which keeps in-frame sequences with V and J called. Part of the clones is missing from these tables; in studies checked, under half for an unresolved V gene and the rest for unknown reasons. For this sample there are over 850,000 clones; more than 75% appear just once. The ten largest clones capture more than 0.5% of the sample. Sequencing was carried out using memory CD4+ T cells from PBMCs. The sample's cell subset or site label, decoded: CD45RA-negative fraction. These receptors all come from a man between 18 and 29 years old in good health. Some clones in this sample may be carry-over from other donors' samples.

The J gene is TRBJ2-7, the V gene TRBV5-1, with TRBD2 identical over 11 bases. The germline gives CDR1 SGHRS, CDR2 YFSETQ. V lost 5 bases, J lost 3 bases, and 7 bases stayed unmatched. This CDR3 spans 15 amino acids. The CDR3 sequence: CASSILAGVNYEQYF. The CDR3 nucleotides are TGCGCCAGCAGTATACTAGCGGGAGTTAACTACGAGCAGTACTTC.

The chain recombines TRBV4-2 with TRBJ2-1, with 16 bases aligning to TRBD2. V lost 6 bases, J lost 2 bases, and 10 bases stayed unmatched. In germline, CDR1 is LGHNA, CDR2 YNFKEQ. CDR3 length equals 19 residues. CDR3 sequence: CASSTPGTSGGVTYNEQFF. In nucleotides, the CDR3 is TGTGCCAGCAGTACCCCCGGGACTAGCGGGGGGGTTACCTACAATGAGCAGTTCTTC.

The chain uses TRBV5-4 and TRBJ2-5, with 9 bases that match TRBD2. Trimming cost V 0 bases and J 5 bases; bases outside gene matches: 11. CDR3 size: 17 residues. Germline V gives CDR1 SGHNT, CDR2 YYREEE (reference sequence). The CDR3 spells CASSLAGGRAGGETQYF. Here the CDR3 DNA reads TGTGCCAGCAGCTTGGCTGGCGGGAGGGCCGGGGGCGAGACCCAGTACTTC. Full variable domain (missing parts from reference TRBV5-4 and TRBJ2-5): ETGVTQSPTHLIKTRGQQVTLRCSSQSGHNTVSWYQQALGQGPQFIFQYYREEENGRGNFPPRFSGLQFPNYSSELNVNALELDDSALYLCASSLAGGRAGGETQYFGPGTRLLVL.

CDR3 amino acids: CASSPGRGSTDTQYF. CDR3 DNA: TGTGCCAGCTCACCTGGGCGGGGTTCAACAGATACGCAGTATTTT. The J gene is TRBJ2-3, the V gene TRBV18, with a tentative D call TRBD2 (6 bases). Germline CDR1 KGHSH, CDR2 LQKENI. The CDR3 extends over 15 amino acids. V gave up 3 bases and J gave up 3 bases, with 13 bases separating them. The full variable domain, its missing parts supplied by reference TRBV18 and TRBJ2-3, is NAGVMQNPRHLVRRRGQEARLRCSPMKGHSHVYWYRQLPEEGLKFMVYLQKENIIDESGMPKERFSAEFPKEGPSILRIQQVVRGDSAAYFCASSPGRGSTDTQYFGPGTRLTVL.

A few counts support this clone. The CDR3 spells CAGRSSGANVLTF. In nucleotides, the CDR3 is TGTGCCGGGCGGTCCTCTGGGGCCAACGTCCTGACTTTC. The V call is TRBV19, the J call TRBJ2-6; D remains unclear. This CDR3 comprises 13 residues. V lost 11 bases and J lost 0, with 8 bases in between. From germline, CDR1 is LNHDA and CDR2 SQIVND (reference sequence).

This clone appeared a few times. This chain uses TRBV5-6 with TRBJ2-2; D is unresolved. From germline, CDR1 is SGHDT and CDR2 YYEEEE. V was trimmed by 4 bases and J by 5 bases, leaving 15 bases between them. This CDR3 is built from 15 residues. The CDR3 nucleotides read TGTGCCAGCAGCGCCGCCACAACAAGAACCGGGGAGCTGTTTTTT. It encodes CASSAATTRTGELFF.

This clone was picked up one time. The chain carries TRBV5-1 and TRBJ2-2, with 10 positions matching TRBD2. CDR1 is SGHRS, CDR2 YFSETQ, per germline. This CDR3 region has 16 residues. V trimming: 4 bases; J trimming: 5 bases; junction bases outside the gene matches: 8. CDR3 sequence reads: CASSTSGTTQTGELFF. CDR3 DNA: TGCGCCAGCAGCACTAGCGGGACAACACAAACCGGGGAGCTGTTTTTT.

The chain couples TRBV10-2 to TRBJ2-1, with 8 bases lining up with TRBD2. The CDR3 covers 16 residues. Germline V gene sequence: CDR1 WSHSY, CDR2 SAAADI. Trimming at V came to 2 bases and at J to 9 bases, leaving 12 bases not matched to a gene. CDR3 sequence reads: CASSEVPGGGRVEQFF. In DNA, the CDR3 is TGCGCCAGCAGTGAGGTTCCGGGAGGGGGTCGGGTTGAGCAGTTCTTC.

The chain carries TRBV28 and TRBJ1-5; the match to TRBD1 covers 7 bases. The CDR3 is 16 amino acids. The junction had 16 bases not matched to a gene; V was cut back by 7 bases and J by 7 bases. Germline loops: CDR1 MDHEN, CDR2 SYDVKM. In nucleotides, the CDR3 is TGTGCCAGCACCACCCCCGGCAGGGGGAACTTACAGCCCCAGCATTTT. Translating gives CASTTPGRGNLQPQHF.

A word on this clone: A read error may explain this, as a much larger clone is one base away. Distinct nucleotide sequences in the sample also encode this CDR3. The rearrangement links TRBV9 to TRBJ2-5, with D possibly matching TRBD1 (5 bases). This CDR3 is 13 amino acids long. Germline values: CDR1 SGDLS, CDR2 YYNGEE. The germline V and J ends were trimmed by 2 bases and 1 base, with 6 bases remaining between them. CDR3 in amino acids: CASSVGLQETQYF. The DNA of the CDR3 is TGTGCCAGCAGCGTGGGGCTCCAAGAGACCCAGTACTTC.

The chain has TRBV5-5 and TRBJ2-5; possibly TRBD1 for D (5 bases). Germline CDR1 and CDR2: SGHKS and YYEKEE (reference sequence). The V end was cut by 2 bases, the J end by 5 bases, with 10 bases between. The CDR3 sequence is 13 residues long. In DNA form, the CDR3 reads TGTGCCAGCAGCTTTCAACCAGGGGAGACCCAGTACTTC. It is translated as CASSFQPGETQYF.